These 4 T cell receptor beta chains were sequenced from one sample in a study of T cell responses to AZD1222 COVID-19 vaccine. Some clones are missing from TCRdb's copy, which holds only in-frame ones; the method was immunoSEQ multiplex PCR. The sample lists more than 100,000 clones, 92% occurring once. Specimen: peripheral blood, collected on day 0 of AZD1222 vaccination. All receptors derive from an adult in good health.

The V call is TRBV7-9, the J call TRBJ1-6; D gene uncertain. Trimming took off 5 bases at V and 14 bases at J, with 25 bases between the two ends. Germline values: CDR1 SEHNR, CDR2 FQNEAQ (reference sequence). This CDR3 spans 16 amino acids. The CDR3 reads CASSSLGRRAVGSLHF. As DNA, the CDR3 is TGTGCCAGCAGCAGCCTCGGACGGCGCGCGGTAGGATCCCTCCACTTT.

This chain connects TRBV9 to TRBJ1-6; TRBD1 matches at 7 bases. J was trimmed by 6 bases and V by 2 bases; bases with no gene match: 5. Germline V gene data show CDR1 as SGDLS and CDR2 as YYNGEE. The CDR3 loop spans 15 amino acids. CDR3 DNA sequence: TGTGCCAGCAGCGTTAAGGGGGCTGGTAATTCACCCCTCCACTTT. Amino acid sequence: CASSVKGAGNSPLHF.

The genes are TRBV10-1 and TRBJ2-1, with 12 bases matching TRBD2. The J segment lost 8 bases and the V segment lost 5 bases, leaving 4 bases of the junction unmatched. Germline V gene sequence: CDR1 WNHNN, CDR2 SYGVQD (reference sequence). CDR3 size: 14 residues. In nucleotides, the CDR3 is TGCGCCAGCAGTCTAGCGGGAGGGCCACATGAGCAGTTCTTC. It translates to CASSLAGGPHEQFF.

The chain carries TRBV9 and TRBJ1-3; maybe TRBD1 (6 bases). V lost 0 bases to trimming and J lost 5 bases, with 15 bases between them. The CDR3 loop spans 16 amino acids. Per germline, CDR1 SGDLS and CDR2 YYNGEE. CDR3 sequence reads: CASSVDPGVGRNTIYF. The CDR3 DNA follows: TGTGCCAGCAGCGTAGATCCAGGGGTCGGAAGAAACACCATATATTTT.